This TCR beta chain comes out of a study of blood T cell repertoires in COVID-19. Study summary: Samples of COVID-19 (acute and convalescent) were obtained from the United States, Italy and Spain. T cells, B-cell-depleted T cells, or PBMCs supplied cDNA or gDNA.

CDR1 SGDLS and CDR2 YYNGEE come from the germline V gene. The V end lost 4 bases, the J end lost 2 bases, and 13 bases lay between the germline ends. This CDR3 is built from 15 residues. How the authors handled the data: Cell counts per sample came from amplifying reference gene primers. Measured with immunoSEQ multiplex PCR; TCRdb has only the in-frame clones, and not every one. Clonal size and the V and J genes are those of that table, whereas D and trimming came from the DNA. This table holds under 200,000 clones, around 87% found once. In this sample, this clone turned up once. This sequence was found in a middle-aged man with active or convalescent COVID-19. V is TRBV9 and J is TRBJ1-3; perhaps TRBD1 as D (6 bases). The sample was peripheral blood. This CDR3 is CASSPSQGTGNTIYF. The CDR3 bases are TGTGCCAGCAGCCCGAGCCAGGGGACTGGAAACACCATATATTTT.